Each of the 20 T cell receptor beta chains below was sequenced from the same sample in a study of neoadjuvant anti-PD-1 for oral cavity cancer (dated by TCRdb to about 2021). According to the study, the label for this sample's time point signals: after neoadjuvant nivolumab, at surgical resection. The library was obtained by the immunoSEQ multiplex PCR assay. TCRdb stores this immuneACCESS table with in-frame sequences only. Part of the clones is absent; in the studies checked, under half of the shortfall reflects unresolved V genes, and no reason is known for the rest. The sample profile shows about 42,000 clones; about three quarters of them were found once. Roughly 5% of the sample is in the top ten clones. The input for sequencing was PBMCs, taken after nivolumab (anti-PD-1) treatment. The receptors here all came from a person aged 35 to 85 with oral cavity squamous cell carcinoma.

The chain links TRBV30 to TRBJ1-1, with a weak D call TRBD1 (5 bases). This CDR3 contains 13 residues. CDR1 and CDR2 (germline): GTSNPN, SVGIG (reference sequence). V gave up 0 bases and J gave up 5 bases, with 10 bases separating them. DNA of the CDR3: TGTGCCTGGAGTGTTAGGGGTGGAACTGAAGCTTTCTTT. Translating gives CAWSVRGGTEAFF.

J is TRBJ1-1 and V is TRBV9; possible D gene TRBD1, 6 bases. The CDR3 extends over 15 amino acids. Per germline, CDR1 SGDLS and CDR2 YYNGEE. Trimming stripped 1 base from V and 1 base from J, with 11 bases between. The CDR3 nucleotides read TGTGCCAGCAGCGTATTCGACAGGCAGAACACTGAAGCTTTCTTT. This translates into CASSVFDRQNTEAFF.

This clone is categorized as medium-sized. Given the absence of the conserved phenylalanine or tryptophan at the CDR3 end, a read error is likely. The DNA is left out, because the CDR3 cannot be placed on it with certainty; the CDR3 is given as TCRdb lists it. The rearrangement joins TRBV12-1 to TRBJ1-2. TRBV12-1 is an annotated pseudogene. The CDR3 sequence runs 12 residues, both termini included. Here the CDR3 reads CASSRWDGRNCN.

The chain has TRBV6-1 and TRBJ2-1; D gene unclear. This CDR3 contains 12 residues. V lost 5 bases, J lost 4 bases, and 6 bases lay in between. Germline V gene sequence: CDR1 MNHNS, CDR2 SASEGT. The CDR3 loop reads CASSPKYNEQFF. DNA for the CDR3: TGTGCCAGCAGTCCGAAGTACAATGAGCAGTTCTTC.

The CDR3 bases are TGTGCCAGCAGCTTACGGGGTTTCCCTGCAACTAATGAAAAACTGTTTTTT. Translation gives CASSLRGFPATNEKLFF. The V gene is TRBV7-2, the J gene TRBJ1-4; no clear D gene. CDR1 is SGHTA and CDR2 is FQGNSA in the germline V gene. This CDR3 spans 17 amino acids. The germline V and J ends were trimmed by 2 bases and 0 bases, with 13 bases remaining between them.

The chain joins TRBV6-5 to TRBJ1-6; 10 nucleotides match TRBD1. The CDR3 is made up of 15 amino acids. V lost 6 bases to trimming and J lost 7 bases; unmatched junction nucleotides: 6. The germline CDR1 and CDR2 sequences are MNHEY and SVGAGI. The DNA for the CDR3 is TGTGCCAGCAGCATCCGACAGGGGGCAAATTCACCCCTCCACTTT. Translating gives CASSIRQGANSPLHF.

The gene calls are TRBV27 and TRBJ2-7; perhaps TRBD1 as D (6 bases). V lost 5 bases to trimming and J lost 3 bases, with 11 bases between them. There are 13 residues in the CDR3. Germline CDR1 MNHEY, CDR2 SMNVEV (reference sequence). The CDR3 DNA is TGTGCCAGCAGTCCAAGGGGGAACTACGAGCAGTACTTC. This translates into CASSPRGNYEQYF.

The chain has TRBV28 and TRBJ1-4; possibly TRBD1 for D (6 bases). CDR3 length: 19 residues. The V and J ends lost 7 bases and 1 base respectively, with 25 bases between them. Germline lookup yields CDR1 MDHEN and CDR2 SYDVKM. CDR3 DNA sequence: TGTGCCAGCACCCTGGCCACATTTAGGGGGGCGCGAACTAATGAAAAACTGTTTTTT. This codes for CASTLATFRGARTNEKLFF.

The gene calls are TRBV6-6 and TRBJ2-1, with D unresolved. CDR3 length: 12 amino acids. The V gene's germline CDR1 is MNHNY and CDR2 SVGAGI (reference sequence). Trimming removed 3 bases at V and 7 bases at J, with 7 bases between. CDR3 sequence (DNA): TGTGCCAGCAGTTATAGCAGAAATGAGCAGTTCTTC. Translating gives CASSYSRNEQFF.

CDR3 nucleotide sequence: TGTGCCAGCAGCTTTACAAACAGCTACGAGCAGTACTTC. Translation: CASSFTNSYEQYF. The V gene is TRBV7-9, the J gene TRBJ2-7, with D hard to call. This CDR3 has 13 residues. With 3 bases removed from V and 3 bases from J, the gap between germline ends came to 9 bases. Germline-derived CDR1 and CDR2 are SEHNR and FQNEAQ (reference sequence).

This clone was observed a few times. The genes are TRBV4-1 and TRBJ1-2; D is unclear. The CDR3 sequence is 12 residues long. V was trimmed by 4 bases and J by 8 bases, leaving 11 bases between them. Looked up from germline, CDR1 is MGHRA and CDR2 is YSYEKL. CDR3 amino acids: CASSPGAGGYTF. Written as DNA, the CDR3 is TGCGCCAGCAGCCCGGGAGCTGGGGGCTACACCTTC.

The V and J genes are TRBV5-1 and TRBJ2-7, with 11 positions matching TRBD2. The length of the CDR3 is 15 residues. V was pared by 2 bases and J by 2 bases, with 3 bases of the junction left unmatched. Germline V gene lookup returns CDR1 SGHRS and CDR2 YFSETQ. The CDR3 protein is CASSFGTSGPYEQYF. The CDR3 coding sequence is TGCGCCAGCAGCTTTGGGACTAGCGGCCCCTACGAGCAGTACTTC.

V gene TRBV6-1 combines with J gene TRBJ1-1; the D is unclear. CDR1 is MNHNS, CDR2 SASEGT, per germline. Between the trimmed V and J ends, which lost 6 bases and 9 bases, there was a span of 11 bases. CDR3 length: 11 amino acids. The CDR3 loop reads CASRDPGKAFF. DNA for the CDR3: TGTGCCAGCAGGGACCCGGGGAAAGCTTTCTTT.

The chain has TRBV10-2 and TRBJ2-1, with TRBD1 identical over 7 bases. Germline V gene data show CDR1 as WSHSY and CDR2 as SAAADI. The CDR3 totals 14 residues. Losses at the gene ends were 2 bases for V and 7 bases for J; bases not matched to a gene: 5. As DNA, the CDR3 is TGCGCCAGCAGTGAGCTGACAGGGCGGAATGAGCAGTTCTTC. It specifies CASSELTGRNEQFF.

This chain joins TRBV6-6 and TRBJ1-1; D is unclear. V lost 7 bases to trimming and J lost 0 bases, with 9 bases between them. Germline V gene data show CDR1 as MNHNY and CDR2 as SVGAGI (reference sequence). The CDR3 extends over 13 amino acids. For the CDR3, the DNA is TGTGCCAGCATCGCCGACCTGAACACTGAAGCTTTCTTT. This translates into CASIADLNTEAFF.

This chain uses TRBV5-1 with TRBJ2-3; 10 nucleotides line up with TRBD2. The CDR3 spans 14 residues. CDR1 is SGHRS and CDR2 is YFSETQ in the germline V gene. The J segment lost 1 base and the V segment lost 4 bases, leaving 0 bases of the junction unmatched. CDR3 nucleotide sequence: TGCGCCAGCAGCCTAGCGGGAGGCACAGATACGCAGTATTTT. Translation: CASSLAGGTDTQYF.

This chain links TRBV19 with TRBJ1-2; TRBD1 aligns across 11 bases. Per the germline V gene, CDR1 is LNHDA and CDR2 is SQIVND (reference sequence). The junction had 7 bases not matched to a gene; V was cut back by 7 bases and J by 6 bases. The CDR3 sequence is 14 residues long. This CDR3 is CASKDRGQDHGYTF. CDR3 nucleotide sequence: TGTGCCAGTAAGGACAGGGGGCAGGACCATGGCTACACCTTC.

This clone appeared a single time. The chain is built from TRBV29-1 and TRBJ2-7, with 8 bases matching TRBD2. The CDR3 is 13 amino acids. V was pared by 6 bases and J by 0 bases, with 4 bases of the junction left unmatched. Germline V gene sequence: CDR1 SQVTM, CDR2 ANQGSEA. The CDR3 spells CSVGGDNSYEQYF. In DNA form, the CDR3 reads TGCAGCGTCGGGGGGGACAACTCCTACGAGCAGTACTTC.

The chain combines TRBV4-1 with TRBJ2-6; D remains ambiguous. Deletions cut 0 bases from V and 0 bases from J, with 9 bases between. The CDR3 length is 17 residues. The germline gives CDR1 MGHRA, CDR2 YSYEKL. The CDR3 sequence is CASSQDVGYSGANVLTF. Here the CDR3 DNA reads TGCGCCAGCAGCCAAGATGTGGGCTACTCTGGGGCCAACGTCCTGACTTTC.

The chain carries TRBV19 and TRBJ1-5; no firm D call. The CDR3 sequence is 16 residues long. CDR1 and CDR2 (germline): LNHDA, SQIVND (reference sequence). Trimming removed 0 bases from V and 0 bases from J, with 9 bases in between. The CDR3 sequence: CASSIDGQHSNQPQHF. CDR3 coding DNA: TGTGCCAGTAGTATAGATGGCCAGCATAGCAATCAGCCCCAGCATTTT. Full variable domain (missing parts from reference TRBV19 and TRBJ1-5): DGGITQSPKYLFRKEGQNVTLSCEQNLNHDAMYWYRQDPGQGLRLIYYSQIVNDFQKGDIAEGYSVSREKKESFPLTVTSAQKNPTAFYLCASSIDGQHSNQPQHFGDGTRLSIL.